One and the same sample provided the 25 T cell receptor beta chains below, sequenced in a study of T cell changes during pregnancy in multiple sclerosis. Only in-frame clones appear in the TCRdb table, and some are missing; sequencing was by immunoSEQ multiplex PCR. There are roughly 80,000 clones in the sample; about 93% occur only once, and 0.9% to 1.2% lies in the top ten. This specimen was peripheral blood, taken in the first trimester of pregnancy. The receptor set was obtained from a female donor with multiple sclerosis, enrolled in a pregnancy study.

The CDR3 nucleotides read TGTGCCAGCAGCTTAGGGACAGGCGTACCCTACGAGCAGTACTTC. This encodes CASSLGTGVPYEQYF. The genes are TRBV7-9 and TRBJ2-7, with 7 bases matching TRBD1. Germline V gives CDR1 SEHNR, CDR2 FQNEAQ (reference sequence). CDR3 length equals 15 residues. The J segment lost 2 bases and the V segment lost 1 base, leaving 5 bases of the junction unmatched.

The DNA of the CDR3 is TGTGCCAGCAGCAAAGGGGGGGGGACTAGCGTCGTTGAGCAGTTCTTC. Translated, it gives CASSKGGGTSVVEQFF. The chain combines TRBV21-1 with TRBJ2-1; the table's D call TRBD2 went unverified against the DNA. TRBV21-1 is listed as a pseudogene. This CDR3 is built from 16 residues.

CDR3: CSVGVRGDEKLFF. The CDR3 coding sequence is TGCAGCGTTGGTGTCAGGGGAGATGAAAAACTGTTTTTT. The rearrangement joins TRBV29-1 to TRBJ1-4, with a tentative D call TRBD1 (6 bases). The CDR3 spans 13 residues. Per germline, CDR1 SQVTM and CDR2 ANQGSEA. V gave up 4 bases and J gave up 6 bases, with 12 bases separating them. Combining the CDR3 with reference TRBV29-1 and TRBJ1-4 gives the whole variable domain SAVISQKPSRDICQRGTSLTIQCQVDSQVTMMFWYRQQPGQSLTLIATANQGSEATYESGFVIDKFPISRPNLTFSTLTVSNMSPEDSSIYLCSVGVRGDEKLFFGSGTQLSVL.

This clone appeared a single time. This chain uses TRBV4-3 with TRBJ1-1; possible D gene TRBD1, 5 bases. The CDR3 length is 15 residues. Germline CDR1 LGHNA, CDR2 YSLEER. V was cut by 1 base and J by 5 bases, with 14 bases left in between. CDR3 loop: CASSQGWGEGTEAFF. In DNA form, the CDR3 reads TGCGCCAGCAGCCAAGGATGGGGGGAGGGGACTGAAGCTTTCTTT.

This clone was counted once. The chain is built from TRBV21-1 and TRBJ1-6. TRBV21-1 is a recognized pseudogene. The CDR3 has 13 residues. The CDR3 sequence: CAPAGGTNSPLHF. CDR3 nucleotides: TGTGCCCCGGCTGGGGGGACGAATTCACCCCTCCACTTT.

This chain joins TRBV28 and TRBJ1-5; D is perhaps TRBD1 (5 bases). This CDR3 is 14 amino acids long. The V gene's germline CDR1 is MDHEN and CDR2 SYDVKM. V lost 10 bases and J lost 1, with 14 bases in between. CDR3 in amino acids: CATGGGTSNQPQHF. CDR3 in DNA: TGTGCCACCGGGGGAGGGACGAGCAATCAGCCCCAGCATTTT.

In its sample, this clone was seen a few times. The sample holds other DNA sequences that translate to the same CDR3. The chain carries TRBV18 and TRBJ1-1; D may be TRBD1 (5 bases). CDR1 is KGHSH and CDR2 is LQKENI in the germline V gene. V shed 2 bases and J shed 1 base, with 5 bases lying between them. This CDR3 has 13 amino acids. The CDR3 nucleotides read TGTGCCAGCTCACCAGGACAGAACACTGAAGCTTTCTTT. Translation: CASSPGQNTEAFF.

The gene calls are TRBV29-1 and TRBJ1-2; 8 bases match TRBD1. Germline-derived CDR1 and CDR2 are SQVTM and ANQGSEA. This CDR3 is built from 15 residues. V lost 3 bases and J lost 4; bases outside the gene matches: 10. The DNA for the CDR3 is TGCAGCGTTGACCCCATGGACAGGGCGTTCTATGGCTACACCTTC. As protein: CSVDPMDRAFYGYTF.

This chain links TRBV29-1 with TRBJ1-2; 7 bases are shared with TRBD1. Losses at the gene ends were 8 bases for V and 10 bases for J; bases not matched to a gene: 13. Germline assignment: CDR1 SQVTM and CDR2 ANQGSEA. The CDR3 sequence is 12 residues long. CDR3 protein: CSLVGGQQSYTF. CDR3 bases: TGCAGCCTCGTGGGGGGACAGCAATCCTACACCTTC.

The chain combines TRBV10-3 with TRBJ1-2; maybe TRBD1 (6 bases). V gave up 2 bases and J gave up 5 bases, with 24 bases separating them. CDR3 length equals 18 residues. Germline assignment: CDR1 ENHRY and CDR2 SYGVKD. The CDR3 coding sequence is TGTGCCATCAGTGAGGCACAGGGTAGATTTGCGGAAAGGTATGGCTACACCTTC. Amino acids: CAISEAQGRFAERYGYTF.

The CDR3 DNA reads as TGTGCCAGCTCCCCGACAGGGCTTAGCACAGATACGCAGTATTTT. Protein sequence: CASSPTGLSTDTQYF. The V gene is TRBV18, the J gene TRBJ2-3; TRBD1 matches 7 bases. Per the germline V gene, CDR1 is KGHSH and CDR2 is LQKENI. With 6 bases clipped from V and 0 bases from J, the junction kept 6 bases outside the gene matches. This CDR3 is built from 15 residues.

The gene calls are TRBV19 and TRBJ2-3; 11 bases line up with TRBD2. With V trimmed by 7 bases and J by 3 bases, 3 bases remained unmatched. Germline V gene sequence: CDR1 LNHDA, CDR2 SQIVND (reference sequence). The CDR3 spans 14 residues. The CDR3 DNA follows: TGTGCCAGTAAGACTAGCGGGATGACAGATACGCAGTATTTT. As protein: CASKTSGMTDTQYF. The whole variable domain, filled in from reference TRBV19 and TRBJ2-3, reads DGGITQSPKYLFRKEGQNVTLSCEQNLNHDAMYWYRQDPGQGLRLIYYSQIVNDFQKGDIAEGYSVSREKKESFPLTVTSAQKNPTAFYLCASKTSGMTDTQYFGPGTRLTVL.

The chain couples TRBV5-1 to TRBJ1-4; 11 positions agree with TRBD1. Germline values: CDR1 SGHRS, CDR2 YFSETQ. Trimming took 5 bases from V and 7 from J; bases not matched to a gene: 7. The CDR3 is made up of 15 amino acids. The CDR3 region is CASRGQGVGGEKLFF. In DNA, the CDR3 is TGCGCCAGCAGGGGACAGGGGGTCGGTGGTGAAAAACTGTTTTTT.

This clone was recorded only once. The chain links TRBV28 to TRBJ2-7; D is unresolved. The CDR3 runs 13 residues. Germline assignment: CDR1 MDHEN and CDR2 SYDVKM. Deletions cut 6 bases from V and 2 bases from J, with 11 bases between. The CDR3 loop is CASSYSVPYEQYF. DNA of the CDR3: TGTGCCAGCAGCTACAGTGTGCCCTACGAGCAGTACTTC.

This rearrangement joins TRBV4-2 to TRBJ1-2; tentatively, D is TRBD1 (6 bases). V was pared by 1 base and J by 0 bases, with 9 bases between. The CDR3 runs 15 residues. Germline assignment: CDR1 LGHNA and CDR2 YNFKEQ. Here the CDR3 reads CASSQGQATNYGYTF. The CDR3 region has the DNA TGTGCCAGCAGCCAAGGACAGGCCACTAACTATGGCTACACCTTC.

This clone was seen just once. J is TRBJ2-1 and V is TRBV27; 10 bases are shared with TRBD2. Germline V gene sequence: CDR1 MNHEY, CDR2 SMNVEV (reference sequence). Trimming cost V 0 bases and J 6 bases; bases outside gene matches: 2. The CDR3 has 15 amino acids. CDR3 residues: CASSLSPSGGNEQFF. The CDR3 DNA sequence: TGTGCCAGCAGTTTATCGCCTAGCGGGGGCAATGAGCAGTTCTTC.

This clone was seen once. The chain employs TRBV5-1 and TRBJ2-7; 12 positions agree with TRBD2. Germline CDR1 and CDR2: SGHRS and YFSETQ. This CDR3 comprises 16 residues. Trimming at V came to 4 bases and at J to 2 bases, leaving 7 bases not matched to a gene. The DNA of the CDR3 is TGCGCCAGCAGCCCAACTAGCGGGAGGACTACCTACGAGCAGTACTTC. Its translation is CASSPTSGRTTYEQYF.

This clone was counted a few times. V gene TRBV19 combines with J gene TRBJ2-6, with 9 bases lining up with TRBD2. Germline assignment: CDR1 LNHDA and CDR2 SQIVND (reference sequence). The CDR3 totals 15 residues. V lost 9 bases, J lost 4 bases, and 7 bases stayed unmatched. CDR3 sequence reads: CASAGGGSGANVLTF. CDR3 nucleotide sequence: TGTGCCAGCGCGGGAGGGGGCTCAGGGGCCAACGTCCTGACTTTC. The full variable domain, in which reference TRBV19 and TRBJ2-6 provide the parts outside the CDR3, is DGGITQSPKYLFRKEGQNVTLSCEQNLNHDAMYWYRQDPGQGLRLIYYSQIVNDFQKGDIAEGYSVSREKKESFPLTVTSAQKNPTAFYLCASAGGGSGANVLTFGAGSRLTVL.

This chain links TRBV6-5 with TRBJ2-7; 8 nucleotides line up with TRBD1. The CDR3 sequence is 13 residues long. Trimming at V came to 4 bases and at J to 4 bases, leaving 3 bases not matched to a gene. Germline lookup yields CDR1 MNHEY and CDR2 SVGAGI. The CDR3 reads CASSFDRGYEQYF. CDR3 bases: TGTGCCAGCAGTTTTGACAGGGGTTACGAGCAGTACTTC.

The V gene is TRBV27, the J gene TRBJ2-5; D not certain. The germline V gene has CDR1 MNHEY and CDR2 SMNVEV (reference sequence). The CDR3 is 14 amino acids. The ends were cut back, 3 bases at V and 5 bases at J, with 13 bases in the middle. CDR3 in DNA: TGTGCCAGCAGTTTCCTCCGAGAGAAGGAGACCCAGTACTTC. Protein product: CASSFLREKETQYF.

CDR3 sequence (DNA): TGTGCCAGCAGGACAGAGTATGAAGCTTTCTTT. Residues: CASRTEYEAFF. J is TRBJ1-1 and V is TRBV6-1, with a weak D call TRBD1 (5 bases). The germline gives CDR1 MNHNS, CDR2 SASEGT. This CDR3 region has 11 residues. Deletions cut 6 bases from V and 7 bases from J, with 9 bases between.

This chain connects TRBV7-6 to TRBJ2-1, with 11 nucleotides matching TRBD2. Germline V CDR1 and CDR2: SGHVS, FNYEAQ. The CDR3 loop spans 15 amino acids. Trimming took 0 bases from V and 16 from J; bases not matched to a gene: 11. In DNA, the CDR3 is TGTGCCAGCAGCTTAGCGCTTTCCCGACTAGCGGGGAAATTCTTC. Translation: CASSLALSRLAGKFF.

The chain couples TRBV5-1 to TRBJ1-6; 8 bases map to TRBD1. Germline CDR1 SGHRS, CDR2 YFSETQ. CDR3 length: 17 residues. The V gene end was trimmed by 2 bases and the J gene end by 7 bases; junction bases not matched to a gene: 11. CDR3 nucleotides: TGCGCCAGCAGCTTAGTAAGCGCAGGGGGCCTGAATTCACCCCTCCACTTT. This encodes CASSLVSAGGLNSPLHF.

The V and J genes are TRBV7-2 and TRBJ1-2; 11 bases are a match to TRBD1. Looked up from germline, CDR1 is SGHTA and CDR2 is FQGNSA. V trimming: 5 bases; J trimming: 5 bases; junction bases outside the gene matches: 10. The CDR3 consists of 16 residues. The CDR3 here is CASSHRRTGGAYGYTF. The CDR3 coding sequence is TGTGCCAGCAGCCACCGGCGGACAGGGGGCGCTTATGGCTACACCTTC. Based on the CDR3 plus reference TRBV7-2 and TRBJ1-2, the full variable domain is GAGVSQSPSNKVTEKGKDVELRCDPISGHTALYWYRQSLGQGLEFLIYFQGNSAPDKSGLPSDRFSAERTGGSVSTLTIQRTQQEDSAVYLCASSHRRTGGAYGYTFGSGTRLTVV.

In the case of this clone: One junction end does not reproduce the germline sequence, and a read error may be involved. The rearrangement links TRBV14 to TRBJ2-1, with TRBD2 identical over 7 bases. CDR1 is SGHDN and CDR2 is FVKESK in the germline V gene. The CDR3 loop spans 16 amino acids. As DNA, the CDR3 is TGTGCCAGCACCCAACCGGGACTAACCCCGTACAATGAGCAGTTCTTC. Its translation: CASTQPGLTPYNEQFF.